A single sample is the source of the 17 T cell receptor beta chains below, sequenced in a study of early stage breast cancer tumors. The repertoire was sequenced with immunoSEQ multiplex PCR; TCRdb's copy has only in-frame clones and lacks some. The sample consists of about 9,100 clones, under 70% of them appearing once. Material for sequencing was breast tumor tissue. The receptors were gathered from a person between 55 and 69 years old with breast cancer.

The chain couples TRBV27 to TRBJ2-1, with D tentatively TRBD1 or TRBD2 (5 bases each). The germline gives CDR1 MNHEY, CDR2 SMNVEV (reference sequence). The CDR3 totals 12 residues. V was trimmed by 8 bases and J by 8 bases, leaving 13 bases between them. DNA for the CDR3: TGTGCCAGCCGAACGGGGACGGATGAGCAGTTCTTC. As protein: CASRTGTDEQFF.

The chain employs TRBV6-6 and TRBJ1-2; possibly TRBD1 for D (5 bases). The V and J ends lost 4 bases and 4 bases respectively, with 10 bases between them. The CDR3 contains 13 residues. Germline lookup yields CDR1 MNHNY and CDR2 SVGAGI (reference sequence). CDR3 DNA sequence: TGTGCCAGCAGTTCGACAGTACTCTATGGCTACACCTTC. It encodes CASSSTVLYGYTF.

This chain uses TRBV6-5 with TRBJ2-1, with D unresolved. V lost 0 bases, J lost 7 bases, and 7 bases lay in between. The germline gives CDR1 MNHEY, CDR2 SVGAGI. The CDR3 covers 13 residues. CDR3 DNA sequence: TGTGCCAGCAGTTACTCGGCTTTAAATGAGCAGTTCTTC. Encoded protein: CASSYSALNEQFF.

This clone was picked up a small number of times. The chain carries TRBV27 and TRBJ2-7; TRBD2 matches 7 bases. Germline assignment: CDR1 MNHEY and CDR2 SMNVEV (reference sequence). V was clipped by 6 bases and J by 2 bases; unmatched bases: 10. The CDR3 is 15 residues long. The CDR3 DNA reads TGTGCCAGCAGGGGTAGCGGGTTTCCCACCTACGAGCAGTACTTC. Translated, it gives CASRGSGFPTYEQYF.

The CDR3 DNA reads TGTGCCAGCAGTCCGACAGGGCTAGCTGGAAACACCATATATTTT. Its translation: CASSPTGLAGNTIYF. The chain links TRBV2 to TRBJ1-3; TRBD1 matches at 7 bases. The trim removed 5 bases at V and 2 bases at J, leaving 6 bases unmatched. The length of the CDR3 is 15 residues. Germline assignment: CDR1 SNHLY and CDR2 FYNNEI.

V gene TRBV18 combines with J gene TRBJ1-5; no definite D call. V was clipped by 4 bases and J by 6 bases, with 16 bases between them. This CDR3 comprises 15 residues. CDR1 is KGHSH, CDR2 LQKENI, per germline. The CDR3 loop reads CASSRSGVEAQPQHF. CDR3 DNA: TGTGCCAGCTCACGAAGCGGGGTGGAGGCTCAGCCCCAGCATTTT.

This clone was recorded a few times. V usage is TRBV5-1 and J usage is TRBJ1-4; no clear D gene. The CDR3 is 16 residues long. The ends were cut back, 0 bases at V and 0 bases at J, with 9 bases in the middle. CDR1 and CDR2 from the germline V gene are SGHRS and YFSETQ. The DNA for the CDR3 is TGCGCCAGCAGCTTGGGCCTCTCCACAACTAATGAAAAACTGTTTTTT. This encodes CASSLGLSTTNEKLFF.

This chain joins TRBV23-1 and TRBJ2-4; no clear D gene. TRBV23-1 is an ORF; its function is uncertain. The CDR3 has 14 amino acids. The V end lost 5 bases, the J end lost 1 base, and 9 bases lay between the germline ends. The CDR3 sequence is CASSWGSAKNIQYF. The DNA for the CDR3 is TGCGCCAGCAGTTGGGGTTCGGCCAAAAACATTCAGTACTTC.

The chain has TRBV28 and TRBJ2-1; D ambiguous. V was pared by 3 bases and J by 6 bases, with 15 bases between. Germline V gene data show CDR1 as MDHEN and CDR2 as SYDVKM. The CDR3 loop spans 15 amino acids. The CDR3 sequence: CASSFLSGPRNEQFF. Written as DNA, the CDR3 is TGTGCCAGCAGTTTCTTATCCGGACCCCGCAATGAGCAGTTCTTC.

This sequence joins TRBV7-2 and TRBJ2-1; 10 bases align to TRBD2. Germline CDR1 SGHTA, CDR2 FQGNSA. This CDR3 comprises 16 residues. Trimming removed 1 base from V and 10 bases from J; junction bases left unmatched: 10. The DNA of the CDR3 is TGTGCCAGCAGCTTAGTAGGCTGGAGCGGGGGGGCCGAGCAGTTCTTC. Translated, it gives CASSLVGWSGGAEQFF.

This clone was seen just once. The genes are TRBV7-2 and TRBJ2-3; the D gene could be TRBD1 or TRBD2 (5 bases each). The length of the CDR3 is 16 residues. Germline V gene sequence: CDR1 SGHTA, CDR2 FQGNSA. V was clipped by 1 base and J by 10 bases, with 21 bases between them. The CDR3 spells CASSLDRDQKGNAQYF. In DNA, the CDR3 is TGTGCCAGCAGCTTAGATCGGGACCAAAAGGGAAATGCGCAGTATTTT.

The V call is TRBV27, the J call TRBJ2-7, with a possible D match to TRBD2 (6 bases). Germline lookup yields CDR1 MNHEY and CDR2 SMNVEV (reference sequence). Deletions cut 1 base from V and 3 bases from J, with 13 bases between. CDR3 length equals 15 residues. CDR3 sequence reads: CASSLYGGAVYEQYF. CDR3 in DNA: TGTGCCAGCAGTTTATACGGGGGAGCCGTCTACGAGCAGTACTTC.

The V call is TRBV28, the J call TRBJ2-7; 7 nucleotides match TRBD2. Trimming cost V 4 bases and J 0 bases; bases outside gene matches: 6. The CDR3 has 15 amino acids. Germline V gene data show CDR1 as MDHEN and CDR2 as SYDVKM. CDR3 sequence: CASSSGTTASYEQYF. The CDR3 nucleotides read TGTGCCAGCAGTTCTGGGACTACAGCCTCCTACGAGCAGTACTTC.

The J gene is TRBJ1-6, the V gene TRBV6-5; 8 bases agree with TRBD1. Germline V gives CDR1 MNHEY, CDR2 SVGAGI. This CDR3 region has 12 residues. V gave up 8 bases and J gave up 8 bases; unmatched junction bases: 2. For the CDR3, the DNA is TGTGCCAGCGGACAGGGAGATTCACCCCTCCACTTT. It codes for CASGQGDSPLHF.

This chain joins TRBV4-1 and TRBJ2-7; D uncertain. Germline values: CDR1 MGHRA, CDR2 YSYEKL. V was trimmed by 0 bases and J by 2 bases, leaving 8 bases between them. The CDR3 runs to 14 residues. DNA for the CDR3: TGCGCCAGCAGCCAAGAACCAGCTCCCTACGAGCAGTACTTC. Translation: CASSQEPAPYEQYF.

Concerning this clone: A read error may produce the germline difference seen at one junction end. V and J are TRBV20-1 and TRBJ2-7, with a possible D match to TRBD1 (7 bases). The CDR3 runs 10 residues. Germline CDR1 reads DFQATT; CDR2 reads SNEGSKA (reference sequence). The CDR3 DNA sequence: TGCAGTGCTGGACAGGAGGGGTGGGTCTTC. Amino acids: CSAGQEGWVF.

V and J are TRBV12-5 and TRBJ1-6; D perhaps matches TRBD1 (5 bases). V gave up 7 bases and J gave up 9 bases, with 16 bases separating them. The CDR3 totals 14 residues. Germline lookup yields CDR1 LGHNT and CDR2 FRNRAP. In nucleotides, the CDR3 is TGTGCTAGTGCCTCTCAGGGTAGGGTTTCACCCCTCCACTTT. Protein: CASASQGRVSPLHF.